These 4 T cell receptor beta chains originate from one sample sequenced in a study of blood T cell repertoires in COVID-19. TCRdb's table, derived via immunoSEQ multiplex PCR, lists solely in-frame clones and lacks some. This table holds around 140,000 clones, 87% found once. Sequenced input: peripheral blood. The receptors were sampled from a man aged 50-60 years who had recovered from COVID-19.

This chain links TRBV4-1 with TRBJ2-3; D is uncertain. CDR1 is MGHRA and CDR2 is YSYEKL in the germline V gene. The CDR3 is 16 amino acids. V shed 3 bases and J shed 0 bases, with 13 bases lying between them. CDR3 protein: CASSHPSGPSTDTQYF. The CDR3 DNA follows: TGCGCCAGCAGCCACCCTTCTGGCCCTAGCACAGATACGCAGTATTTT.

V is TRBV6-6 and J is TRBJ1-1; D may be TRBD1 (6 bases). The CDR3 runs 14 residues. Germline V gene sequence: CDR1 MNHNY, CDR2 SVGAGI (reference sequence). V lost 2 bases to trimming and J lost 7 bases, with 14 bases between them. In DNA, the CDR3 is TGTGCCAGCAGTTACACGGGGGGCAGCGGTGAAGCTTTCTTT. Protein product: CASSYTGGSGEAFF.

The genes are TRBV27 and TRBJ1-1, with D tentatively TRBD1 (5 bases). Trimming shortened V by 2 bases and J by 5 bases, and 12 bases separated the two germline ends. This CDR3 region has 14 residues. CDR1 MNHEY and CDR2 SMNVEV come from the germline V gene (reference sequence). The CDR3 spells CASSLIRGKTEAFF. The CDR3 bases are TGTGCCAGCAGTTTAATTCGGGGGAAGACTGAAGCTTTCTTT.

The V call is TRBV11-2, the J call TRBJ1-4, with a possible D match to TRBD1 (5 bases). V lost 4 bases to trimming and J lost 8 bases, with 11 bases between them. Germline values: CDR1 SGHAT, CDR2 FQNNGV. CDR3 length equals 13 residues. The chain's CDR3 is CASSSRQSEKLFF. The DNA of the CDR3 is TGTGCCAGCAGCTCAAGACAGAGCGAAAAACTGTTTTTT.